This T cell receptor (beta chain) was identified in a study of T cell responses to AZD1222 COVID-19 vaccine. Using immunoSEQ multiplex PCR, the repertoire was profiled, and TCRdb retains in-frame clones only, with some absent. The sample yields under 35,000 clones, around 88% seen once. The germline V gene encodes CDR1 SGHAT and CDR2 FQNNGV. Losses at the gene ends were 5 bases for V and 5 bases for J; bases not matched to a gene: 6. This CDR3 contains 14 residues. The genes are TRBV11-2 and TRBJ2-7; 10 bases line up with TRBD1. This material consisted of peripheral blood, taken on day 0 of AZD1222 vaccination. The clonotype comes from an adult in good health. This chain's CDR3 is CASSPRDRGNEQYF. The DNA for the CDR3 is TGTGCCAGCAGCCCGAGGGACAGGGGTAACGAGCAGTACTTC.